What follows describes a single T cell receptor beta chain. This clone was picked up a small number of times. Its specific antigen is unknown. Base qualities were left out, and no much larger clone turns up one base away. Here V drops 4 bases and J drops 6 bases, and the junction holds 3 bases not matched to any gene. The germline V gene (reference sequence) gives CDR1 as GTSNPN and CDR2 as SVGIG. The CDR3 contains 11 residues, cysteine and phenylalanine counted. Left in the record is the CDR3 DNA by itself, 33 bases read in frame from the first base. Whole blood was collected in K2EDTA tubes by collaborating institutions according to the institutions' own protocols. For TCRbeta analysis, collaborators shipped samples as frozen whole blood, isolated PBMCs, or DNA extracted from either of those sample types. The data were obtained in a study of blood T cell repertoires in COVID-19 (TCRdb year 2020). Some background on the complete study: Collaborator samples came from the United States, Italy and Spain and covered acute and convalescent phases of COVID-19. The prospective study material was composed of cDNA or gDNA derived from T cells, B-cell-depleted T cells, or PBMCs. Subjects who had been exposed to COVID-19, were actively infected with it, or had recovered from it provided the deeply sampled blood TCRbeta repertoires that made up the dataset. The repertoires were made available in a free public database intended to serve as a resource for research on the immune response to SARS-CoV-2. The samples were drawn from the first 160 participants of the ongoing ImmuneRACE study and from 1,200 or so subjects provided by 6 global collaborators. Nearly every sample came with metadata listing a de-identified subject ID, COVID-19 status, age in years and sex. Where HLA class I and class II types were available, the types were taken from metadata supplied by the sample provider, not from assay-based typing. Broader findings and caveats from the paper: The quantity of clinical and demographic metadata differed by source and by participant and was supplied without curation.

The immunoSEQ Assay, a bias-controlled multiplex PCR, was used to amplify TCRbeta CDR3 regions from genomic DNA. The study's own analysis went as follows. Nucleated cell counts per sample were estimated from amplification of reference gene primers within the assay. To quantify the absolute abundance of each unique TCRbeta CDR3 rearrangement, sequence reads were collapsed and filtered. For each sample, productive Simpson clonality was calculated as the square root of Simpson's diversity index over productive rearrangements. Entries here come from immuneACCESS through TCRdb and include only in-frame sequences with V and J called. Some clones fail to appear in such tables; in the studies checked, an unresolved V gene covers under half of the shortfall, and the cause of the remainder is unknown. That table supplies the V and J calls and clone size; D and trimming were determined from the DNA. This sample is represented by about 330,000 clones; roughly 85% of them were singletons. The ten largest clones capture approximately 7.6% of the sample.

The chain links TRBV30 with TRBJ2-7; 7 junctional bases match TRBD1. The receptor's source is a human donor in a cohort sampled during active COVID-19. Sequencing was done on a sample of peripheral blood. The CDR3 reads as follows: CAWTTGTEQYF. The sequenced DNA is TGTGCCTGGACGACAGGGACCGAGCAGTACTTC.